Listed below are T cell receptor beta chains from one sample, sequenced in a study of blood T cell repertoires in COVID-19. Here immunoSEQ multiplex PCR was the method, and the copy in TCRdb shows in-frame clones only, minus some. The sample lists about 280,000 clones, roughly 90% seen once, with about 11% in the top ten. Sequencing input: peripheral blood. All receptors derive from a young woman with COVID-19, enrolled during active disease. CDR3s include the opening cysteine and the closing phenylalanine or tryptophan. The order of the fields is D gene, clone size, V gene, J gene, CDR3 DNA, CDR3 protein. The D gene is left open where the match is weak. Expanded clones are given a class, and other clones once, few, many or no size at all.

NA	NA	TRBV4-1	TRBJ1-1	TGCGCCAGCAGCCAAGATCCCAGGGTCAACACTGAAGCTTTCTTT	CASSQDPRVNTEAFF
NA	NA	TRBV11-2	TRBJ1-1	TGTGCCAGCAGCTTATGGTCGGGGAACACTGAAGCTTTCTTT	CASSLWSGNTEAFF
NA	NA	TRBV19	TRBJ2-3	TGTGCCAGTAGTTGGACAGCGGATACGCAGTATTTT	CASSWTADTQYF
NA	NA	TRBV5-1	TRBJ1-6	TGCGCCAGCAGAAGACTCCCGGATAATTCACCCCTCCACTTT	CASRRLPDNSPLHF
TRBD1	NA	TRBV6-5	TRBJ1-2	TGTGCCACCTCTTCGACAGGGAATGGCTACACCTTC	CATSSTGNGYTF
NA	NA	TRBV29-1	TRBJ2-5	TGCAGCGTTGGAGGTCGGGAGACCCAGTACTTC	CSVGGRETQYF
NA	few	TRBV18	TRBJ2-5	TGTGCCAGCTCACCGGACTCCCAGCGGGAGACCCAGTACTTC	CASSPDSQRETQYF
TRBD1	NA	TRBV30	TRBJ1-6	TGTGCCTGGAAGTCGGACAGGGGATTCGCCCTCCACTTT	CAWKSDRGFALHF
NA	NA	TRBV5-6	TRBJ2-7	TGTGCCAGCAGCTTGTATAACGAGCAGTACTTC	CASSLYNEQYF
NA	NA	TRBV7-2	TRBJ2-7	TGTGCCAGCAGCTTGGTCGGACATGAGCAGTACTTC	CASSLVGHEQYF
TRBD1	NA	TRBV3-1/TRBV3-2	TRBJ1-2	TGTGCCAGCAGCCCCTCCTCGACAGGGGATTACTATGGCTACACCTTC	CASSPSSTGDYYGYTF
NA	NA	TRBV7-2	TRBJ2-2	TGTGCCAGCAGCTTGCTAGTAGGAACCGGGGAGCTGTTTTTT	CASSLLVGTGELFF
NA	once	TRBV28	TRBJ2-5	TGTGCCAGCAGTTGGTATCAGCAGGGCCAAGAGACCCAGTACTTC	CASSWYQQGQETQYF
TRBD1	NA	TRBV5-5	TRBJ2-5	TGTGCCAGCAGCTCCTGGGACAGGGAAGAGACCCAGTACTTC	CASSSWDREETQYF
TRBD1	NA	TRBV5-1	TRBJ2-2	TGCGCCAGCAGCCTCGGGACAGGCCCCGGGGAGCTGTTTTTT	CASSLGTGPGELFF
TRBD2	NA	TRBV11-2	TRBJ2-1	TGTGCCAGCAGCTTAAGTCTAGCGGCTTACAATGAGCAGTTCTTC	CASSLSLAAYNEQFF
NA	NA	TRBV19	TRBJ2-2	TGTGCCAGTAGTATAGAGGAGGAGGGCGGGGAGCTGTTTTTT	CASSIEEEGGELFF
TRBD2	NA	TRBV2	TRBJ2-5	TGTGCCAGCAGTGAGACTAGCGGGAGAGAGACCCAGTACTTC	CASSETSGRETQYF
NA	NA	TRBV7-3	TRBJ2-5	TGTGCCAGCAGCTTGGAGAAACAAGAGACCCAGTACTTC	CASSLEKQETQYF
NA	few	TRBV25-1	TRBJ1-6	TGTGCCAGCAGTGCCGGGGGTAATTCACCCCTCCACTTT	CASSAGGNSPLHF
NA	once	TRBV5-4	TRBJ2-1	TGTGCCAGCAGCTTAGGACAGATCAATGAGCAGTTCTTC	CASSLGQINEQFF
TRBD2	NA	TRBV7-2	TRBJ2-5	TGTGCCAGCAGGGAGCAGGCTAGCGGACAAGAGACCCAGTACTTC	CASREQASGQETQYF
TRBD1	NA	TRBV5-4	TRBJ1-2	TGTGCCAGCAGCTGGGGGACAGGGGATAACTATGGCTACACCTTC	CASSWGTGDNYGYTF
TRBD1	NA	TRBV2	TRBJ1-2	TGTGCCAGCAAGGGGGCGGGACCCATTTTAGGCTACACCTTC	CASKGAGPILGYTF
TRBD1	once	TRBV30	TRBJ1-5	TGTGCCTGGGCGGGACAGGGGGTTCAGCCCCAGCATTTT	CAWAGQGVQPQHF
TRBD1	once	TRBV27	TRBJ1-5	TGTGCCAGCAGTTTACGACAGGGGGCGAATCAGCCCCAGCATTTT	CASSLRQGANQPQHF
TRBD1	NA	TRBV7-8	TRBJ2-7	TGTGCCAGCAGCTGGACAGGGGGATCGTACGAGCAGTACTTC	CASSWTGGSYEQYF
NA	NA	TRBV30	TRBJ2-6	TGTGCCTGGAGTCTGTGGTTAGGCAGGGGCCCTTCCACTGGGGCCAACGTCCTGACTTTC	CAWSLWLGRGPSTGANVLTF
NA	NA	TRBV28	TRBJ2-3	TGTGCCAGCAGTGGACTCAACACAGATACGCAGTATTTT	CASSGLNTDTQYF
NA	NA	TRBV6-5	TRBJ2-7	TGTGCCAGCAGTTACAGTGGGAGAAGCGAGCAGTACTTC	CASSYSGRSEQYF
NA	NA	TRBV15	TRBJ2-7	TGTGCCACCAGCAGAGAAGGGAGACACCTCTACGAGCAGTACTTC	CATSREGRHLYEQYF
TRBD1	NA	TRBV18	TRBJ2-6	TGTGCCAGCTCACCAGGAACAGGGGGCTCTGGGGCCAACGTCCTGACTTTC	CASSPGTGGSGANVLTF
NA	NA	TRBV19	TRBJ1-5	TGTGCCAGTAGTACCCTCAGGGAAATTAATCAGCCCCAGCATTTT	CASSTLREINQPQHF
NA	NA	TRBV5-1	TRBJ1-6	TGCGCCAGCAGCTTGGGGGCAGTGACTAATTCACCCCTCCACTTT	CASSLGAVTNSPLHF
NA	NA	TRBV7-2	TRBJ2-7	TGTGCCAGCAGACCCTGGAGCTCCTACGAGCAGTACTTC	CASRPWSSYEQYF
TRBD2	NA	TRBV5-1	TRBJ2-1	TGCGCCAGCAGCTTGAACGGGAGGGGCTACAATGAGCAGTTCTTC	CASSLNGRGYNEQFF
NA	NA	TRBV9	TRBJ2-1	TGTGCCAGCAGCGTTGATCACCCGTTCGGTGAGCAGTTCTTC	CASSVDHPFGEQFF
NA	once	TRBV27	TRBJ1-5	TGTGCCAGCGGCGGGGAGGGGCGCCAGCCCCAGCATTTT	CASGGEGRQPQHF
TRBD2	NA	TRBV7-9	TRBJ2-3	TGTGCCAGCAGCTTGGGACTAGCGGGAGTAGATACGCAGTATTTT	CASSLGLAGVDTQYF
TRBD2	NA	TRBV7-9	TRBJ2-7	TGTGCCAGCAGTCCGGAGGGACTAGCGGGAGACGAGCAGTACTTC	CASSPEGLAGDEQYF
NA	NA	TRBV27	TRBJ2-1	TGTGCCAGCAGTCTTAGCGGCCTCTCCTACAATGAGCAGTTCTTC	CASSLSGLSYNEQFF
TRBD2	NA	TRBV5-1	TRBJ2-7	TGCGCCAGCAGAACCACTAGCGGGAGTTTTAGCTCCTACGAGCAGTACTTC	CASRTTSGSFSSYEQYF
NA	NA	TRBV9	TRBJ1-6	TGTGCCAGCAGCGCAAGCGGGGCGGATTATAATTCACCCCTCCACTTT	CASSASGADYNSPLHF
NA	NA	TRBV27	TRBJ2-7	TGTGCCAGCCGTCCCCAGGGTTTGTCCAACGAGCAGTACTTC	CASRPQGLSNEQYF
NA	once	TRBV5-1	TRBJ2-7	TGCGCCAGCAGCTTGGCCGTGGAGGGCGAGCAGTACTTC	CASSLAVEGEQYF
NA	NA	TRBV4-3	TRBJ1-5	TGCGCCAGCAGCCAAGACAGGAATCAGCCCCAGCATTTT	CASSQDRNQPQHF